The T cell receptor beta chain described here comes from a study of OX40 agonist ivuxolimab in advanced cancers. The study in broad terms: Ivuxolimab, which targeted the costimulatory receptor OX40 (CD134), was an agonistic, fully human IgG2 monoclonal antibody. Intravenous ivuxolimab was administered to patients every 2 weeks at six dose levels: 0.01, 0.1, 0.3, 1.5, 3 and 10 mg/kg. Patients were allowed to have had prior anti-PD-1, anti-PD-L1 or anti-CTLA-4 therapy, and 40% of the dose-escalation patients had been treated with checkpoint inhibitors. In the dose-escalation cohort, 65% to 85% of patients were male, and the mean age was approximately 60 years with a range of about 20 to 90. Partial responses were achieved by three dose-escalation patients, of whom one had hepatocellular carcinoma and two had cutaneous melanoma. Peripheral TCRbeta sequencing was intended to test whether TCR sequence diversity was altered and clonal T-cell expansion was caused by ivuxolimab. The paper covers the monotherapy dose-escalation part of the phase I ivuxolimab trial, which included N of about 56 patients. Of the approximately 54 dose-escalation patients, hepatocellular carcinoma was present in about 20, melanoma in roughly 15, renal cell carcinoma in 9 and head and neck cancer in 9. Results and caveats for the whole study, not just this receptor: Low levels of normalized T-cell clonal expansion were also shown by some nonresponding patients. At doses of 0.1 to 3.0 mg/kg, clonal expansion of both CD4+ and CD8+ T cells in blood was seen between baseline and week 6. In the 0.1-3.0 mg/kg groups, partial responders were among the patients with the lowest normalized peripheral clonal expansion, particularly in CD8+ T cells. The antigen specificity of the clonally expanded peripheral T cells was not determined. After ivuxolimab, CD8+ T cells had more expanded clones than CD4+ T cells on average.

This clone was found once. Its specific antigen is unknown. Per-base quality was not reported, and no clone a single base away is much larger than it. The trial excluded patients who had a history of autoimmune disease or who were on systemic immunosuppression. Peripheral blood for TCR sequencing was drawn from every dose cohort at baseline, at cycle 4 day 1 and at cycle 7 day 1. The samples were drawn from a first-in-human, open-label, multicenter phase I dose-escalation trial of ivuxolimab. Adults with locally advanced or metastatic melanoma, renal cell carcinoma, hepatocellular carcinoma or head and neck squamous cell carcinoma were enrolled in the trial. Before TCR sequencing, CD4+ T cells and CD8+ T cells were sorted from peripheral blood as separate populations. Via the germline V gene, CDR1 is SNHLY and CDR2 FYNNEI. Germline trimming amounts to 2 bases on V and 2 bases on J, with 3 as the count of junction bases outside the gene matches. From the cysteine through the phenylalanine, the CDR3 covers 15 amino acids. The only DNA kept is the CDR3, 45 bases in frame from the first base.

To sequence the TCRbeta CDR3 region, genomic DNA was isolated from the sorted cells. The immunoSEQ Assay was used for sequencing of TCRbeta CDR3 regions. TCRdb took over this immuneACCESS table, retaining in-frame rearrangements with V and J assigned. Such tables are incomplete; in checked studies, under half of the missing clones stem from an unresolved V gene, and the remainder is unexplained. The sample profile shows about 110,000 clones; less than 95% of them were found once. Together, the top ten hold under 0.85% of the sample. This chain joins TRBV2 to TRBJ2-5; the junction holds 9 bases that match TRBD2. The specimen comprised CD4+ or CD8+ T cells sorted from blood, sampled in a trial of the OX40 agonist ivuxolimab. The receptor's source is an adult with an advanced solid tumor such as melanoma, head and neck, liver or kidney cancer. The DNA sequence follows: TGTGCCAGCAGTGAAACGACTAGCGGTCAAGAGACCCAGTACTTC. Protein translation: CASSETTSGQETQYF.